These T cell receptor beta chains were read from a single sample in a study of T cells in Graves' hyperthyroidism and ophthalmopathy. TCRdb itself ran the multiplex PCR reads through MiXCR, one entry per CDR3 protein. The data show over 700,000 distinct CDR3 sequences, 38% seen once. The sequencing input was blood. All receptors derive from a man in his late teens or twenties with Graves' hyperthyroidism. Both conserved end residues are part of each CDR3. Fields, in order: clone size, D gene, V gene, J gene, CDR3 protein, CDR3 DNA. The D gene is left open where the match is weak. A clone size is listed for some rows: how often the clone was seen (once, few, many), or a class if it is expanded.

>once|.|TRBV12-3/TRBV12-4|TRBJ1-2
CASSLGVRSSYGYTF
TGTGCCAGCAGTCTCGGTGTTCGGAGTTCTTATGGCTACACCTTC
>.|.|TRBV5-1|TRBJ1-1
CASSALNGGTEAFF
TGCGCCAGCAGCGCGTTAAACGGGGGCACTGAAGCTTTCTTT
>few|TRBD1|TRBV20-1|TRBJ1-2
CSAMGTGGAEYGYTF
TGCAGTGCTATGGGGACAGGGGGCGCCGAATATGGCTACACCTTC
>many|.|TRBV12-3/TRBV12-4|TRBJ1-1
CASSLMRAEAFF
TGTGCCAGCAGTTTGATGAGGGCTGAAGCTTTCTTT
>many|.|TRBV12-3/TRBV12-4|TRBJ2-7
CASRNRHSGEQYF
TGTGCCAGCAGGAACCGGCACTCGGGCGAGCAGTACTTC
>once|.|TRBV6-5|TRBJ2-7
CASSYSPVGSYEQYF
TGTGCCAGCAGTTACTCGCCAGTTGGCTCCTACGAGCAGTACTTC
>.|.|TRBV10-3|TRBJ1-5
CAISPPGLAIYEHF
TGTGCCATCAGCCCCCCGGGACTAGCGATCTACGAGCATTTT
>few|.|TRBV6-5|TRBJ2-5
CASSYVAGETQYF
TGTGCCAGCAGTTACGTCGCCGGGGAGACCCAGTACTTC
>.|.|TRBV7-8|TRBJ1-1
CASSLMGIGTEAFF
TGTGCCAGCAGCTTAATGGGAATTGGCACTGAAGCTTTCTTT
>.|.|TRBV28|TRBJ2-7
CASTGLVVPHEQYF
TGTGCCAGCACGGGTTTAGTAGTGCCCCACGAGCAGTACTTC
>.|TRBD1|TRBV7-6|TRBJ1-2
CASSIRQGNGYTF
TGTGCCAGCAGCATCCGACAGGGGAATGGCTACACCTTC
>.|.|TRBV7-3|TRBJ2-7
CASSLDGGLHEQYF
TGTGCCAGCAGCCTGGATGGGGGGCTCCACGAGCAGTACTTC
>many|.|TRBV10-3|TRBJ1-4
CAISAGKANEKLFF
TGTGCCATCAGTGCAGGGAAGGCTAATGAAAAACTGTTTTTT
>few|.|TRBV3-1|TRBJ2-5
CASSHVRGETQYF
TGTGCCAGCAGCCATGTCCGGGGGGAGACCCAGTACTTC
>few|.|TRBV4-1|TRBJ2-7
CASSPVPTGSYEQYF
TGCGCCAGCAGCCCCGTCCCCACAGGCTCCTACGAGCAGTACTTC
>few|.|TRBV5-1|TRBJ1-5
CASSLSGESSQPQHF
TGCGCCAGCAGCTTGTCGGGGGAAAGTAGCCAGCCCCAGCATTTT
>few|TRBD1|TRBV29-1|TRBJ2-7
CSVLLRDSRLEQYF
TGCAGCGTCCTTCTCCGGGACAGCCGCCTCGAGCAGTACTTC
>.|.|TRBV7-9|TRBJ1-1
CASSQSYIGNTEAFF
TGTGCCAGCAGCCAATCATATATCGGGAACACTGAAGCTTTCTTT
>.|.|TRBV15|TRBJ2-2
CATSEQNTGELFF
TGTGCCACCAGCGAGCAGAATACCGGGGAGCTGTTTTTT
>.|TRBD2|TRBV12-3/TRBV12-4|TRBJ2-7
CASSLIGTSGISEQYF
TGTGCCAGCAGTTTAATTGGGACTAGCGGGATAAGTGAGCAGTACTTC
>.|.|TRBV9|TRBJ1-6
CASSPRRNNSPLLF
TGTGCCAGTAGCCCCCGACGGAATAATTCACCCCTCCTCTTT
>many|.|TRBV7-9|TRBJ2-7
CASSLAGKAVQYF
TGTGCCAGCAGCTTAGCGGGGAAAGCGGTGCAGTACTTC
>many|.|TRBV20-1|TRBJ1-1
CSARDLTEAFF
TGCAGTGCTAGAGATCTCACTGAAGCTTTCTTT
>.|.|TRBV6-6|TRBJ2-7
CASSLAAGRTYEQYF
TGTGCCAGCAGCCTAGCCGCGGGACGGACCTACGAGCAGTACTTC
>many|TRBD2|TRBV10-1|TRBJ2-7
CASGGLAVLEQYF
TGCGCCAGCGGGGGACTAGCAGTTCTCGAGCAGTACTTC
>few|.|TRBV4-1|TRBJ1-2
CASSQDADSSTF
TGCGCCAGCAGCCAAGATGCGGACAGCTCCACCTTC
>many|TRBD1|TRBV25-1|TRBJ1-6
CASSESRQGRTPLHF
TGTGCCAGCAGTGAATCCAGACAGGGGAGGACACCCCTCCACTTT
>.|.|TRBV6-5|TRBJ1-4
CASSYSMKTNEKLFF
TGTGCCAGCAGTTACTCAATGAAGACTAATGAAAAACTGTTTTTT
>many|.|TRBV7-9|TRBJ2-2
CASSFSPGELFF
TGTGCCAGCAGCTTTAGCCCCGGGGAGCTGTTTTTT
>few|.|TRBV4-1|TRBJ2-6
CASSLSTGGSVLTF
TGCGCCAGCAGCCTTTCAACAGGAGGCAGCGTCCTGACTTTC
>.|.|TRBV20-1|TRBJ2-7
CSAGRTDSSYEQYF
TGCAGTGCTGGCCGGACAGACTCCTCCTACGAGCAGTACTTC
>.|.|TRBV29-1|TRBJ1-2
CSLVGNYGYTF
TGCAGCTTGGTGGGAAACTATGGCTACACCTTC
>.|.|TRBV4-3|TRBJ1-6
CASSRYRTNSPLHF
TGCGCCAGCAGCCGATACAGAACCAATTCACCCCTCCACTTT
>many|.|TRBV24-1|TRBJ2-5
CATSDLGAENQETQYF
TGTGCCACCAGTGATTTGGGAGCAGAAAATCAAGAGACCCAGTACTTC
>.|.|TRBV15|TRBJ1-2
CATSRDLGRANYGYTF
TGTGCCACCAGCAGAGATTTGGGCAGAGCTAACTATGGCTACACCTTC
>.|TRBD1|TRBV10-3|TRBJ2-7
CAIRPPTGSYEQYF
TGTGCCATCAGACCCCCGACAGGGTCCTACGAGCAGTACTTC
>many|TRBD1|TRBV20-1|TRBJ1-5
CSASRGGTANQPQHF
TGCAGTGCTAGTCGGGGCGGGACAGCCAATCAGCCCCAGCATTTT
>.|.|TRBV20-1|TRBJ1-1
CSPGQGGNTEAFF
TGCAGTCCCGGTCAGGGTGGGAACACTGAAGCTTTCTTT
>.|.|TRBV7-2|TRBJ1-4
CASSFTLQGYEKLFF
TGTGCCAGCAGCTTCACGCTACAGGGCTATGAAAAACTGTTTTTT
>.|.|TRBV20-1|TRBJ1-4
CSAPHTSTNEKLFF
TGCAGTGCTCCTCACACCTCAACTAATGAAAAACTGTTTTTT
>.|.|TRBV5-1|TRBJ2-7
CASRLTGAAYEQYF
TGCGCCAGCAGGTTGACAGGTGCGGCCTACGAGCAGTACTTC
>.|.|TRBV11-2|TRBJ2-7
CASRRDGTYEQYF
TGTGCCAGCAGGCGAGACGGTACCTACGAGCAGTACTTC